This TCR beta chain was documented in a study of neoadjuvant nivolumab and ipilimumab in lung cancer. Per germline, CDR1 MNHEY and CDR2 SVGAGI. The CDR3 has 15 residues. Unmatched junction bases numbered 7, after V lost 5 bases and J lost 7 bases. Clones were read by immunoSEQ multiplex PCR, and TCRdb kept only the in-frame ones, dropping some. The profile covers 25,000 to 30,000 clones, with 75% to 80% appearing a single time and about 20% taken by the ten largest. Findings and limits, study-wide: From pretherapy to surgery, tumor richness and clonality rose with dual therapy. Blood richness before therapy tracked richness in tumors resected after neoadjuvant therapy.

Details on this clone: The antigen is not known.

The clonotype originates from an adult with non-small cell lung cancer. The chain recombines TRBV6-5 with TRBJ1-6; TRBD1 agrees at 8 bases. The sample was tumor tissue, taken after neoadjuvant nivolumab, alone or with ipilimumab, at or shortly before surgery. The CDR3, as DNA: TGTGCCAGCAGTATCGGACAGGGAGACAATTCACCCCTCCACTTT. It yields the protein CASSIGQGDNSPLHF.